This T cell receptor (beta chain) comes out of a study of PD-L1 blockade in urothelial cancer. This clone was observed a few times. Germline lookup yields CDR1 MDHEN and CDR2 SYDVKM. V lost 3 bases to trimming and J lost 1 base, with 9 bases between them. The CDR3 extends over 14 amino acids. The assay was immunoSEQ multiplex PCR, and TCRdb's table has in-frame clones only and misses some. There are around 42,000 clones in the sample; around 84% occur only once, and 2.7% lies in the top ten. Material: PBMCs, obtained around atezolizumab (anti-PD-L1) treatment. This clonotype was sampled from a man aged 65 to 85 with urothelial cancer. V usage is TRBV28 and J usage is TRBJ2-5; tentative D call: TRBD2 (5 bases). The CDR3 loop reads CASSFSSIQETQYF. CDR3 nucleotide sequence: TGTGCCAGCAGTTTCTCTAGCATCCAAGAGACCCAGTACTTC.